This TCR beta chain was sequenced during a study of beta chain features in type 1 diabetes. Findings and caveats of the study: VDJ junctions from type 1 diabetes patients carried fewer insertions and larger deletions. Significant though moderate, a shortening of TCRB CDR3s appeared in all four CD4+ subsets of Type 1 diabetes patients.

Isolated RNA was reverse transcribed in full, so expressed TCRB transcripts were sequenced. Profiled with immunoSEQ multiplex PCR; TCRdb holds only in-frame clones, not every one. This sample has 300,000 to 350,000 clones; 9.3% occur once, and the top ten carry 0.9% to 1.1%. The CDR3 sequence is 13 residues long. V was shortened by 3 bases and J by 6 bases, with 11 bases between the two germline ends. The germline gives CDR1 LNHDA, CDR2 SQIVND (reference sequence). This clone was detected many times. The target antigen is unknown. The origin of this receptor is a man younger than 45 with type 1 diabetes. The specimen sequenced was central memory CD4+ T cells from blood. The chain uses TRBV19 and TRBJ2-5; D possibly corresponds to TRBD2 (5 bases). CDR3 region: CASSIGELQTQYF. The CDR3 DNA reads as TGTGCCAGTAGTATTGGGGAGCTGCAGACCCAGTACTTC.